These 17 T cell receptor beta chains originate from one sample sequenced in a study of cytomegalovirus exposure and HLA in healthy donors. Data came from immunoSEQ multiplex PCR; TCRdb stores just in-frame clones and leaves some out. Seen here are some 120,000 clones, nearly 90% observed once, and the top ten hold 1% to 1.4%. The material sequenced was PBMCs. The receptor set was obtained from a woman between 18 and 29 years old in good health and CMV-seronegative.

V and J are TRBV5-1 and TRBJ1-4; D remains unclear. Germline V gene lookup returns CDR1 SGHRS and CDR2 YFSETQ. V was cut by 3 bases and J by 6 bases, with 12 bases left in between. The CDR3 contains 14 residues. CDR3 sequence reads: CASSWQGVDEKLFF. In DNA, the CDR3 is TGCGCCAGCAGCTGGCAAGGAGTGGATGAAAAACTGTTTTTT.

J is TRBJ1-3 and V is TRBV6-1; the D is unclear. This CDR3 comprises 14 residues. V gave up 6 bases and J gave up 0 bases, with 9 bases separating them. Germline CDR1 and CDR2: MNHNS and SASEGT. In nucleotides, the CDR3 is TGTGCCAGCAGAGCCGACATCTCTGGAAACACCATATATTTT. Its translation: CASRADISGNTIYF.

The chain uses TRBV6-7 and TRBJ2-3; 7 nucleotides align to TRBD1. TRBV6-7 is treated as an ORF (open reading frame) with a function not yet certain. With 6 bases clipped from V and 3 bases from J, the junction kept 12 bases outside the gene matches. This CDR3 has 16 residues. CDR3 residues: CASSPPRQGWTDTQYF. As DNA, the CDR3 is TGTGCCAGCAGCCCCCCGCGACAGGGTTGGACAGATACGCAGTATTTT.

The rearrangement joins TRBV9 to TRBJ2-1; possible D gene TRBD2, 6 bases. Per germline, CDR1 SGDLS and CDR2 YYNGEE. This CDR3 is built from 12 residues. The V gene lost 4 bases and the J gene lost 8 bases, with 10 bases spanning the gap. The CDR3 sequence: CASSPRGDEQFF. In DNA, the CDR3 is TGTGCCAGCAGCCCCCGCGGGGATGAGCAGTTCTTC. The full variable domain, its missing parts supplied by reference TRBV9 and TRBJ2-1, is DSGVTQTPKHLITATGQRVTLRCSPRSGDLSVYWYQQSLDQGLQFLIQYYNGEERAKGNILERFSAQQFPDLHSELNLSSLELGDSALYFCASSPRGDEQFFGPGTRLTVL.

J is TRBJ2-5 and V is TRBV5-8; TRBD1 matches 8 bases. V trimming: 2 bases; J trimming: 2 bases; junction bases outside the gene matches: 5. This CDR3 region has 15 residues. Germline loops: CDR1 SGHTS, CDR2 YDEGEE. In DNA, the CDR3 is TGTGCCAGCAGCTTTTCCGGGACAGGACAAGAGACCCAGTACTTC. It translates to CASSFSGTGQETQYF.

V gene TRBV28 combines with J gene TRBJ1-5; D is unclear. Trimming left V 7 bases short and J 5 bases short, with 15 bases between. Germline loops: CDR1 MDHEN, CDR2 SYDVKM. The CDR3 has 14 amino acids. This chain's CDR3 is CASTRREWDQPQHF. In DNA form, the CDR3 reads TGTGCCAGCACAAGACGGGAATGGGATCAGCCCCAGCATTTT.

The V call is TRBV7-2, the J call TRBJ2-7, with TRBD2 as a possible D gene (6 bases). The CDR3 has 14 amino acids. Germline CDR1 SGHTA, CDR2 FQGNSA. V was pared by 3 bases and J by 5 bases, with 14 bases between. The CDR3 spells CASSLDYLVHEQYF. CDR3 DNA: TGTGCCAGCAGCTTGGACTACCTCGTCCACGAGCAGTACTTC.

This sequence joins TRBV19 and TRBJ1-5; maybe TRBD1 (6 bases). The V and J ends lost 3 bases and 3 bases respectively, with 12 bases between them. This CDR3 has 15 residues. CDR1 and CDR2 from the germline V gene are LNHDA and SQIVND (reference sequence). CDR3 region: CASSIEQGNNQPQHF. In DNA form, the CDR3 reads TGTGCCAGTAGTATCGAACAGGGAAACAATCAGCCCCAGCATTTT.

Only a few counts were recorded for this clone. This chain connects TRBV5-1 to TRBJ1-2; D remains ambiguous. The V end lost 3 bases, the J end lost 2 bases, and 8 bases lay between the germline ends. This CDR3 has 13 residues. Germline V gene sequence: CDR1 SGHRS, CDR2 YFSETQ. The CDR3 nucleotides read TGCGCCAGCAGCTCTCGGGGAAACTATGGCTACACCTTC. Translation gives CASSSRGNYGYTF.

This chain uses TRBV28 with TRBJ2-1; 9 nucleotides match TRBD1. CDR3 size: 16 residues. V was pared by 3 bases and J by 8 bases, with 11 bases of the junction left unmatched. Per germline, CDR1 MDHEN and CDR2 SYDVKM. Here the CDR3 reads CASSFVIGTGRHEQFF. The CDR3 nucleotides read TGTGCCAGCAGTTTTGTGATTGGGACAGGGCGCCATGAGCAGTTCTTC.

The rearrangement links TRBV6-6 to TRBJ1-2; TRBD1 might be the D (6 bases). Germline V CDR1 and CDR2: MNHNY, SVGAGI (reference sequence). V was cut by 7 bases and J by 0 bases, with 15 bases left in between. The CDR3 sequence is 15 residues long. This CDR3 is CASTVGTPANYGYTF. The CDR3 nucleotides read TGTGCCAGCACCGTGGGGACACCAGCTAACTATGGCTACACCTTC.

V usage is TRBV7-9 and J usage is TRBJ2-3; TRBD2 might be the D (5 bases). CDR3 size: 17 residues. Trimming pared 4 bases from V and 2 bases from J, leaving 19 bases between. CDR1 is SEHNR and CDR2 is FQNEAQ in the germline V gene (reference sequence). The CDR3: CASSSTDGELSTDTQYF. The CDR3 nucleotides are TGTGCCAGCAGCTCAACGGACGGGGAATTATCCACAGATACGCAGTATTTT. Drawing the rest from reference TRBV7-9 and TRBJ2-3, the complete variable domain is DTGVSQNPRHKITKRGQNVTFRCDPISEHNRLYWYRQTLGQGPEFLTYFQNEAQLEKSRLLSDRFSAERPKGSFSTLEIQRTEQGDSAMYLCASSSTDGELSTDTQYFGPGTRLTVL.

The genes are TRBV19 and TRBJ1-1; 8 positions match TRBD1. Per germline, CDR1 LNHDA and CDR2 SQIVND (reference sequence). The trim removed 5 bases at V and 5 bases at J, leaving 10 bases unmatched. The CDR3 consists of 15 residues. The CDR3 coding sequence is TGTGCCAGTAGTGTCAGGGGGCAATGGGGAACTGAAGCTTTCTTT. Translated, it gives CASSVRGQWGTEAFF.

The V and J genes are TRBV28 and TRBJ2-7; 7 nucleotides agree with TRBD1. V gave up 5 bases and J gave up 2 bases; unmatched junction bases: 3. The V gene's germline CDR1 is MDHEN and CDR2 SYDVKM. This CDR3 region has 13 residues. The CDR3 loop is CASSTGQPYEQYF. The CDR3 nucleotides are TGTGCCAGCAGTACGGGACAGCCCTACGAGCAGTACTTC.

This chain uses TRBV4-3 with TRBJ1-1; possibly TRBD1 for D (5 bases). The germline V gene has CDR1 LGHNA and CDR2 YSLEER. V lost 3 bases to trimming and J lost 1 base, with 12 bases between them. The CDR3 length is 15 residues. In DNA, the CDR3 is TGCGCCAGCAGCCAGTCGGACACCTCGAACACTGAAGCTTTCTTT. Its protein is CASSQSDTSNTEAFF.

The rearrangement joins TRBV19 to TRBJ1-1, with 9 bases fitting TRBD1. Trimming took 9 bases from V and 5 from J; bases not matched to a gene: 13. The CDR3 spans 15 residues. Germline values: CDR1 LNHDA, CDR2 SQIVND (reference sequence). CDR3 DNA: TGTGCCAGCAATTCTCACGGGACAGGGAGGACTGAAGCTTTCTTT. Translating gives CASNSHGTGRTEAFF.

This clone was found once. The rearrangement uses TRBV12-5 and TRBJ2-5; TRBD2 is a possible D gene (6 bases). The germline V gene encodes CDR1 LGHNT and CDR2 FRNRAP. The CDR3 extends over 15 amino acids. V was pared by 6 bases and J by 4 bases, with 18 bases between. The DNA of the CDR3 is TGTGCTAGTGGCCTTTTGGAGGGTAGTGGAGAGACCCAGTACTTC. Translated: CASGLLEGSGETQYF.